The rows below give T cell receptor beta chains drawn from one sample of a study of OX40 agonist ivuxolimab in advanced cancers. Sequencing used immunoSEQ multiplex PCR; TCRdb keeps in-frame clones, though not all of them. The table shows about 35,000 clones, with roughly 90% occurring only once. The sample here was CD4+ or CD8+ T cells sorted from blood, taken in a trial of the OX40 agonist ivuxolimab. The receptors stem from an adult with an advanced solid tumor such as melanoma, head and neck, liver or kidney cancer. Both conserved end residues are part of each CDR3. The D gene is left open where the match is weak. Some rows mark clone size as missing; the rest say once, few, many or name a class of expanded clone.

J	V	D	size	DNA	CDR3
TRBJ2-3	TRBV6-4	TRBD2	many	TGTGCCAGCAGTCAATCTAGCGGGAGCACAGATACGCAGTATTTT	CASSQSSGSTDTQYF
TRBJ2-2	TRBV28	TRBD2	-	TGTGCCACACTCACGCGCGGGAGAGGCGGGGAGCTGTTTTTT	CATLTRGRGGELFF
TRBJ1-1	TRBV15	TRBD1	-	TGTGCCACCAGCAGAGGGGCGACGAACAGGGGGACCGGGAGCACTGAAGCTTTCTTT	CATSRGATNRGTGSTEAFF
TRBJ2-7	TRBV9	TRBD2	-	TGTGCCAGCAGCGCCAGTGGGACTAGCGATTACGAGCAGTACTTC	CASSASGTSDYEQYF
TRBJ2-7	TRBV21-1	-	once	TGTGCCAGCTCGGAGGGACAGGGCAGTATAGAGACCTACGAGCAGTACTTC	CASSEGQGSIETYEQYF
TRBJ2-5	TRBV15	-	-	TGTGCCACCAGCCCTCAGACAGAACAAGAGACCCAGTACTTC	CATSPQTEQETQYF
TRBJ2-3	TRBV11-3	TRBD1	-	TGTGCCAGCAGCTTAGTATATTCGACAGGGGCTATAGATACGCAGTATTTT	CASSLVYSTGAIDTQYF
TRBJ2-6	TRBV9	TRBD1	-	TGTGCCAGCAGCACTGACAGGGGATCTGGGGCCAACGTCCTGACTTTC	CASSTDRGSGANVLTF
TRBJ1-4	TRBV4-1	-	-	TGCGCCAGCAGCCAAGTGGGGGCCCTGGGGGAAAAACTGTTTTTT	CASSQVGALGEKLFF
TRBJ1-2	TRBV6-5	-	-	TGTGCCAGCAGTATTGTCGAAGACGGACGTTATGGCTACACCTTC	CASSIVEDGRYGYTF
TRBJ2-3	TRBV19	TRBD2	-	TGTGCCAGTAGTATAGGTCGAGTGGCTAGCGGGAGCCTCACAGATACGCAGTATTTT	CASSIGRVASGSLTDTQYF
TRBJ1-2	TRBV5-1	-	-	TGCGCCAGCAGCTTGGGGTCCGGACACTATGGCTACACCTTC	CASSLGSGHYGYTF
TRBJ2-1	TRBV7-9	TRBD2	-	TGTGCCAGCAGCTTAGCTCAGGGACTAGCGGGAGAAGGCAATGAGCAGTTCTTC	CASSLAQGLAGEGNEQFF
TRBJ2-7	TRBV29-1	-	once	TGCAGCGCAGCTGACAGAAGCTACGAGCAGTACTTC	CSAADRSYEQYF
TRBJ2-7	TRBV30	-	-	TGTGCCTGCCCGGGGCCTACCTACGAGCAGTACTTC	CACPGPTYEQYF
TRBJ2-7	TRBV27	-	-	TGTGCCAGCAGTTTGACCCTATCTGGGAGCGAGCAGTACTTC	CASSLTLSGSEQYF
TRBJ1-5	TRBV19	TRBD1	-	TGTGCCACAAGACAGGGATATAGCAATCAGCCCCAGCATTTT	CATRQGYSNQPQHF
TRBJ2-1	TRBV29-1	TRBD2	-	TGCAGCGTTGAAGGCGGGAGTGGCAGTCGTGAGCAGTTCTTC	CSVEGGSGSREQFF
TRBJ1-2	TRBV13	TRBD1	-	TGTGCCAGCGAGGACAGGGGCTCCGACTATGGCTACACCTTC	CASEDRGSDYGYTF
TRBJ2-5	TRBV7-2	-	-	TGTGCCAGCAGCCCATCAAAAGAACAGGGCGGGGAGACCCAGTACTTC	CASSPSKEQGGETQYF
TRBJ2-5	TRBV2	-	-	TGTGCCAGCGCAGGCTCCTCCGGGGGCTACCAAGAGACCCAGTACTTC	CASAGSSGGYQETQYF
TRBJ1-5	TRBV28	-	-	TGTGCCATCGGTCCAATATATGATCAGCCCCAGCATTTT	CAIGPIYDQPQHF
TRBJ2-7	TRBV28	-	once	TGTGCCAGCAGGGTCCAACGTCACCCCTCTTACGAGCAGTACTTC	CASRVQRHPSYEQYF
TRBJ2-3	TRBV27	TRBD2	once	TGTGCCGCCCGAGGACTAGCGGGAGCTAGCGATACGCAGTATTTT	CAARGLAGASDTQYF
TRBJ2-1	TRBV11-2	-	-	TGTGCCAGCAGCTTTGGTCGGAGCTCCTACAATGAGCAGTTCTTC	CASSFGRSSYNEQFF
TRBJ1-2	TRBV7-9	-	once	TGTGCCAGCAGCTCTAAATTCAGGGGTGGCTACACCTTC	CASSSKFRGGYTF
TRBJ1-4	TRBV18	-	-	TGTGCCAGCTCACCGAACCCGGGGTATCTGTTAAAACTGTTTTTT	CASSPNPGYLLKLFF
TRBJ2-3	TRBV9	TRBD2	-	TGTGCCAGCAGCGTAGTTTCAGCGGGGATCACAGATACGCAGTATTTT	CASSVVSAGITDTQYF
TRBJ2-1	TRBV5-6	-	-	TGTGCCAGCAGGGTGGTTGGGACCCCCTACAATGAGCAGTTCTTC	CASRVVGTPYNEQFF
TRBJ2-5	TRBV6-5	-	-	TGTGCCAGCAGTTACTCAGACGGCAACCAAGAGACCCAGTACTTC	CASSYSDGNQETQYF
TRBJ2-5	TRBV7-9	TRBD1	-	TGTGCCAGCAGCTCATACAGGGGTGCGGGAGAGACCCAGTACTTC	CASSSYRGAGETQYF
TRBJ2-5	TRBV28	-	-	TGTGCCAGCAGTCCCGCCCTCGAGGGTTGGGCCGAGACCCAGTACTTC	CASSPALEGWAETQYF
TRBJ2-7	TRBV4-2	TRBD2	-	TGTGCCAGCAGCCCCTCGGACGGCGGGGCGGGAGGGTTCGAGCAGTACTTC	CASSPSDGGAGGFEQYF
TRBJ2-3	TRBV9	-	-	TGTGCCAGCAGCGATAGCACAGATACGCAGTATTTT	CASSDSTDTQYF
TRBJ1-2	TRBV7-9	TRBD1	-	TGTGCCAGCAGCTTCCTCGCCGTACAGGGGCTATATGGCTACACCTTC	CASSFLAVQGLYGYTF
TRBJ2-1	TRBV27	TRBD2	-	TGTGCCAGCAGTCACCTTAGCGGGAGGACCTACAATGAGCAGTTCTTC	CASSHLSGRTYNEQFF
TRBJ2-7	TRBV28	TRBD1	-	TGTGCCACCGTCGGCGACAGGGGGACGGACGAGCAGTACTTC	CATVGDRGTDEQYF
TRBJ2-7	TRBV7-9	-	-	TGTGCCAGCAGCTCCCCCGCGGACAGCTCCTACGAGCAGTACTTC	CASSSPADSSYEQYF
TRBJ2-2	TRBV10-2	TRBD2	once	TGCGCCAGCAGTGAGCCGGCGGGACTAGCCTACACCGGGGAGCTGTTTTTT	CASSEPAGLAYTGELFF
TRBJ1-1	TRBV6-5	-	-	TGTGCCAGCAGTTACGCCTTAAATGAAGCTTTCTTT	CASSYALNEAFF
TRBJ1-1	TRBV28	-	-	TGTGCCAGCAGTTGGGAGGGGATCAACACTGAAGCTTTCTTT	CASSWEGINTEAFF
TRBJ2-2	TRBV9	-	-	TGTGCCAGCAGCGTAGAGCCGGTTCTGGCCGGGGAGCTGTTTTTT	CASSVEPVLAGELFF
TRBJ2-5	TRBV5-1	TRBD1	few	TGCGCCAGCAGCTTGGGAGCAGGGACAGGAGAGACCCAGTACTTC	CASSLGAGTGETQYF
TRBJ2-1	TRBV4-3	-	-	TGCGCCAGCAGCCAAGACCAATCAGGGGACAATGAGCAGTTCTTC	CASSQDQSGDNEQFF
TRBJ2-1	TRBV5-4	-	-	TGTGCCAGCAGCCTTGAGTGGAGCTCCTACAATGAGCAGTTCTTC	CASSLEWSSYNEQFF
TRBJ2-2	TRBV28	-	-	TGTGCCACCTACCGGGGGATTACAACGAACACCGGGGAGCTGTTTTTT	CATYRGITTNTGELFF
TRBJ1-5	TRBV7-9	-	few	TGTGCCAGCAGCTTGGGGGATCAGCCCCAGCATTTT	CASSLGDQPQHF
TRBJ1-1	TRBV15	-	once	TGTGCCACCAGCAGAGGGCCCAACTCTCTAATGGGGAACACTGAAGCTTTCTTT	CATSRGPNSLMGNTEAFF
TRBJ2-5	TRBV13	-	-	TGTGCCAGCAGTCAATCAATCCAAGAGACCCAGTACTTC	CASSQSIQETQYF
TRBJ2-7	TRBV13	-	-	TGTGCCAGCAGCCCTACGGACAGAAGGTACGAGCAGTACTTC	CASSPTDRRYEQYF
TRBJ1-2	TRBV5-4	-	few	TGTGCCAGCAGGGAGGCGGGACACTCCAGGTGGGGCTACACCTTC	CASREAGHSRWGYTF
TRBJ1-1	TRBV4-2	-	-	TGTGCCAGCAGCCAAGTGAGGTCCATGAACACTGAAGCTTTCTTT	CASSQVRSMNTEAFF
TRBJ2-2	TRBV4-3	TRBD2	-	TGCGCCAGCAGCCTACTAGCGGGAGGGCCCCTTGGGGCCGGGGAGCTGTTTTTT	CASSLLAGGPLGAGELFF
TRBJ2-7	TRBV6-4	-	-	TGTGCCAGCATCCTTCCTAGCGAGCAGTACTTC	CASILPSEQYF